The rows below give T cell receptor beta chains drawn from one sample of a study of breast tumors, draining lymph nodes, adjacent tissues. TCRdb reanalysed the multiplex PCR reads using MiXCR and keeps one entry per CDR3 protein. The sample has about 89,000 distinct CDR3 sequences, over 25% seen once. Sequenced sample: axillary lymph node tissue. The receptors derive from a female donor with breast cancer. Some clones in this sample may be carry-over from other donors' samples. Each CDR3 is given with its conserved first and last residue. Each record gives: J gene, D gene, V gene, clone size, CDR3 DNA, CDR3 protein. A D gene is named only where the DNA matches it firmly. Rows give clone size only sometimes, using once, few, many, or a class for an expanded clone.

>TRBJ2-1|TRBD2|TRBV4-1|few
TGCGCCAGCAGCCAAGAGAGGATAGCGGGAGTGAATGAGCAGTTCTTC
CASSQERIAGVNEQFF
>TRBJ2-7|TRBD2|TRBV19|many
TGTGCCAGTAGCCGAGCGGGAGGCTCCCACGAGCAGTACTTC
CASSRAGGSHEQYF
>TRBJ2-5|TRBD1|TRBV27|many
TGTGCCAGCACCTCCCCGGGACAGGGGGCCCAGTACTTC
CASTSPGQGAQYF
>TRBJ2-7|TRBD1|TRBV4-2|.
TGTGCCAGCAGCCAACCGGGACAGGGGTTGGATGAGCAGTACTTC
CASSQPGQGLDEQYF
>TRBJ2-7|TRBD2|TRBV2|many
TGTGCCAGGAGACTAGCGGGAGCCTACGAGCAGTACTTC
CARRLAGAYEQYF
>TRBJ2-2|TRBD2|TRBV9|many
TGTGCCAGCAGCGTTCCGGCTAGCGGCCCTCAACACGGGGAGCTGTTTTTT
CASSVPASGPQHGELFF
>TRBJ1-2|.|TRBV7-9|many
TGTGCCAGCAGCTTAGAAAGGGGTCCCTATGGCTACACCTTC
CASSLERGPYGYTF
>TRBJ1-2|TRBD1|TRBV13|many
TGTGCCAGCAGCCTTACAGGGGATGGCTACACCTTC
CASSLTGDGYTF
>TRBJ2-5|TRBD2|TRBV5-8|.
TGCGCCAGCAGCCCGGGACTAGCGGGCCAAGAGACCCAGTACTTC
CASSPGLAGQETQYF
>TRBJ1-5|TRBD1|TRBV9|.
TGTGCCAGCAGCGGGACAGGTAATCAGCCCCAGCATTTT
CASSGTGNQPQHF
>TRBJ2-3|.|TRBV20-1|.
TGCAGTGCGGAGGGCACAGATACGCAGTATTTT
CSAEGTDTQYF
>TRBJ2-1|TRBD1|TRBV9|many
TGTGCCAGCAGCGTAGATACAGGGGGCTGGAATGAGCAGTTCTTC
CASSVDTGGWNEQFF
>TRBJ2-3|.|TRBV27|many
TGTGCCAGCAGTTTGTATGGGACCACAGATACGCAGTATTTT
CASSLYGTTDTQYF
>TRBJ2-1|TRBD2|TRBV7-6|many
TGTGCCAGCAGCTTAGTATTTTCGAGCGGGAGGGCCTTTGGTGAGCAGTTCTTC
CASSLVFSSGRAFGEQFF
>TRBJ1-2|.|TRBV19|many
TGTGCCAGTAGTATGTCAACAGGCAACTATGGCTACACCTTC
CASSMSTGNYGYTF
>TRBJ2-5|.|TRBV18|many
TGTGCCAGCTCACCACCGAGCGCGGAGACCCAGTACTTC
CASSPPSAETQYF
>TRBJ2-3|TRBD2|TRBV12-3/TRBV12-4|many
TGTGCCAGCAGGAGGGGACTAGCGCCCACAGATACGCAGTATTTT
CASRRGLAPTDTQYF
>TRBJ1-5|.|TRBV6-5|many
TGTGCCAGCAGCCCACAGGTTGATCAGCCCCAGCATTTT
CASSPQVDQPQHF
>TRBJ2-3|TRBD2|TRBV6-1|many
TGTGCCAGTAACGAACCGGGACTAGCGACAGATACGCAGTATTTT
CASNEPGLATDTQYF
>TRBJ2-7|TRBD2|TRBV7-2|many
TGTGCCAGCAGCTTAAAGGCGGGAGCTAGCGAGCAGTACTTC
CASSLKAGASEQYF
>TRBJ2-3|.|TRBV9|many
TGTGCCAGCAGCGTAAGAGGTTGGGGGAGCTCAGATACGCAGTATTTT
CASSVRGWGSSDTQYF
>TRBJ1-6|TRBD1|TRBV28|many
TGTGCCAGCAGTGACCTTACAGGGGGCGGGTCACCCCTCCACTTT
CASSDLTGGGSPLHF
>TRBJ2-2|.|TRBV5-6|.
TGTGCCAGCAGCTTACTACAGGCGAACACCGGGGAGCTGTTTTTT
CASSLLQANTGELFF
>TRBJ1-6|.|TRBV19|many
TGTGCCAGTAGTGGTCGGACTTTTACAAATTCACCCCTCCACTTT
CASSGRTFTNSPLHF
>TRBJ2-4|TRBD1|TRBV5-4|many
TGTGCCAGCAGCTCAGACAGGGTCCTTGGCAAAAACATTCAGTACTTC
CASSSDRVLGKNIQYF
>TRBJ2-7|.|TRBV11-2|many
TGTGCCAGCAGCTTAGGGCACGGGGCGCCCAGGGCATACGAGCAGTACTTC
CASSLGHGAPRAYEQYF
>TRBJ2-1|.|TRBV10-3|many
TGTGCCATCAGTGAGTCACATTCCTACAATGAGCAGTTCTTC
CAISESHSYNEQFF
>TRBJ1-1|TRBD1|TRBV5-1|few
TGCGCCAGCAGCTCGGGACAGGAGTATTGGTCGAACACTGAAGCTTTCTTT
CASSSGQEYWSNTEAFF
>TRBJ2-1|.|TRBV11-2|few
.
CASSFYICSARDILAGGVYNEQFF
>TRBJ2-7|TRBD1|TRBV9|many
TGTGCCAGCAGCGTAGAGGGACAGGGGACCTACGAGCAGTACTTC
CASSVEGQGTYEQYF
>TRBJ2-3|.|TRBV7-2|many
TGTGCCAGCAGCCCCTTGTTTCCAACCGATACGCAGTATTTT
CASSPLFPTDTQYF
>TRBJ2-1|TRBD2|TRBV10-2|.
TGCGCCAGCAGTATAGCGGGAGGTTCGGCCAATGAGCAGTTCTTC
CASSIAGGSANEQFF
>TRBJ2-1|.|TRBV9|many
TGTGCCAGCAGCGTAGCTCCCACCCGGGACTACAATGAGCAGTTCTTC
CASSVAPTRDYNEQFF
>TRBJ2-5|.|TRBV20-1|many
TGCAGTGCCCTTGCGGAGCCGGAGACCCAGTACTTC
CSALAEPETQYF
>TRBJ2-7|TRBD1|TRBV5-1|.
TGCGCCAGCAGCACCGGGACAGGAGAAGCCTACGAGCAGTACTTC
CASSTGTGEAYEQYF
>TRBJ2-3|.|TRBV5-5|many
TGTGCCAGCATCGGAGACACCGTCCTCACAGATACGCAGTATTTT
CASIGDTVLTDTQYF
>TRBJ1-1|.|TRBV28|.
TGTGCCAGCAGTCCCCCCGTAGGGCAGGGGCGAACTGAAGCTTTCTTT
CASSPPVGQGRTEAFF
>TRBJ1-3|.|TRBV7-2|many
TGTGCCAGCAGCGGGGACGGCTCTGGAAACACCATATATTTT
CASSGDGSGNTIYF
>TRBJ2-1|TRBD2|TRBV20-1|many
TGCAGTGCTAGAGATCTCGGACTAGCGGGATCCCCCACCTACAATGAGCAGTTCTTC
CSARDLGLAGSPTYNEQFF
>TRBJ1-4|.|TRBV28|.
TGTGCCAGCATACGGGTAGGACTTCTACCAGCAACTAATGAAAAACTGTTTTTT
CASIRVGLLPATNEKLFF
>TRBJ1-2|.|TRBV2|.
TGTGCCAGCAGTGAAGCGGCGGGGGGTGAGAGGACGTATGGCTACACCTTC
CASSEAAGGERTYGYTF
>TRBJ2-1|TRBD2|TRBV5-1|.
TGCGCCAGCAGCTCCAAGACTAGCGGGAGGGCCTACAATGAGCAGTTCTTC
CASSSKTSGRAYNEQFF
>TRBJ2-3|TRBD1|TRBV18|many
TGTGCCAGCTCACCTGGACAGGGGGCCAGCACAGATACGCAGTATTTT
CASSPGQGASTDTQYF
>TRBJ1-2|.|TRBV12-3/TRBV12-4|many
TGTGCCAGCAGAGACGGGACTTCACCTAACTATGGCTACACCTTC
CASRDGTSPNYGYTF
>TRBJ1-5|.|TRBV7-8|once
TGTGCCAGCAGCACCCCAGCTCAGGGGCAGCCCCAGCATTTT
CASSTPAQGQPQHF
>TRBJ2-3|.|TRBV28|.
TGTGCCAGCAGTTTTTTCATACAGGCTTCGGGATCGCAGTATTTT
CASSFFIQASGSQYF
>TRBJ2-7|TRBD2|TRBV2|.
TGTGCCAGCAGTGCGGGTGGCGGGAGCTCCTACGAGCAGTACTTC
CASSAGGGSSYEQYF
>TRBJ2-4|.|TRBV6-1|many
TGTGCCAGCAGTGAAGATGCCAGCGGGTCGCAGTACTTC
CASSEDASGSQYF
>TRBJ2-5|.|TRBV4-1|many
TGCGCCAGCAGCCCCTATACTGGGCAAGAGACCCAGTACTTC
CASSPYTGQETQYF
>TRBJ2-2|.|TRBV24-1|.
TGTGCCACCAGTGACAGGAAAAATACCGGGGAGCTGTTTTTT
CATSDRKNTGELFF
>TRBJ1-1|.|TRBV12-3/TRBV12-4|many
TGTGCCAGCAGTTCTACCGTAACTGGGGGCACTGAAGCTTTCTTT
CASSSTVTGGTEAFF
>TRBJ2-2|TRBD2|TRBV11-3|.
TGTGCCAGCAGCTTAGTGCGGACTAGCGAGAGACCCGGGGAGCTGTTTTTT
CASSLVRTSERPGELFF
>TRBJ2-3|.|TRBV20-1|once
TGCAGTGCTAGCCTGTTTAGCGTCCCAGATACGCAGTATTTT
CSASLFSVPDTQYF
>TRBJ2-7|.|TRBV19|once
TGTGCCAGTAGTATGCAGGGCGAGCAGTACTTC
CASSMQGEQYF
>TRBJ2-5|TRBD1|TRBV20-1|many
TGCAGTGCTAGTGTGCTTCCCTTCAGGGGACAGGGGAAAGAGACCCAGTACTTC
CSASVLPFRGQGKETQYF
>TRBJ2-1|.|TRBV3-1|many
TGTGCCAGCAGCCCAAGGGGAAGGTTGGGTGAGCAGTTCTTC
CASSPRGRLGEQFF
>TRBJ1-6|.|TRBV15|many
TGTGCCACCAGCACACTGGACAGAGGGGGTTCACCCCTCCACTTT
CATSTLDRGGSPLHF
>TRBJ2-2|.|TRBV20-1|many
TGCAGTGCTAGAGGACTGAACACCGGGGAGCTGTTTTTT
CSARGLNTGELFF
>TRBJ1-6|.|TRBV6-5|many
TGTGCCAGCAGTTACACCGCTGACCCAGGGCTTGAGGCCCTCCACTTT
CASSYTADPGLEALHF
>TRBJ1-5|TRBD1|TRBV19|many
TGTGCCAGTGAGACAGGGGTAAGCAATCAGCCCCAGCATTTT
CASETGVSNQPQHF